The 15 T cell receptor beta chains below all came from one sample that was sequenced in a study of regulatory T cells in long-lasting Graves disease (dated by TCRdb to about 2021). The receptor library was made with multiplex PCR. The sequencer listed for this sample is Illumina HiSeq 4000. TCR beta libraries were built with iRepertoire HTBI primers and Arm-PCR amplification of CDR3 regions. TCRdb ran its own pipeline on the public reads, namely fastp trimming at Q25 and MiXCR clone calling, and kept in-frame beta chains. Each record represents a unique CDR3 protein, reported with the most common genes and DNA among its rows. The sample table shows 400,000 to 500,000 distinct CDR3 sequences, and around 20% are seen once. Less than 9% of the sample belongs to the ten largest clones. The time point label, as the study defines it: persistent/refractory GD, antithyroid drugs over 5 years with positive TRAb. RNA was extracted from PBMCs in TRIzol for both TCR sequencing and RNA sequencing.

The sequenced sample was peripheral blood mononuclear cells (PBMCs), obtained when the disease was refractory, from a patient treated with antithyroid drugs. The source is a female donor with Graves disease.

The V call is TRBV12-3 or TRBV12-4, the J call TRBJ2-3, with 11 bases lining up with TRBD1. With V trimmed by 6 bases and J by 4 bases, 12 bases remained unmatched. CDR3 length equals 17 residues. In DNA, the CDR3 is TGTGCCAGCAGGACCGAAACGGGACAGGGGGACCCAGATACGCAGTATTTT. It yields the protein CASRTETGQGDPDTQYF.

The V call is TRBV30, the J call TRBJ2-7; the D call may be TRBD1 or TRBD2 (5 bases each). V was pared by 3 bases and J by 2 bases, with 17 bases between. Germline V gene data show CDR1 as GTSNPN and CDR2 as SVGIG (reference sequence). This CDR3 has 15 residues. The CDR3 spells CAWSDSGPPAYEQYF. DNA of the CDR3: TGTGCCTGGAGCGACTCGGGACCTCCCGCCTACGAGCAGTACTTC.

Worth noting for this clonotype: Possible read error: a much larger clone is one base away. The CDR3 ends on some other residue instead of the conserved phenylalanine or tryptophan, so this is likely a read error. V and J are TRBV11-3 and TRBJ2-7; 15 nucleotides match TRBD2. Trimming removed 0 bases from V and 4 bases from J; junction bases left unmatched: 1. The CDR3 sequence is 16 residues long. From germline, CDR1 is SGHNT and CDR2 YENEEA. The CDR3 DNA follows: TGTGCCAGCAGCTTAGAGGGGACTAGCGGGGGGTACGAGCAGTACTCC. It specifies CASSLEGTSGGYEQYS.

This clonotype was observed a few times. J is TRBJ2-7 and V is TRBV5-1, with 8 bases matching TRBD1. The length of the CDR3 is 14 residues. The V gene's germline CDR1 is SGHRS and CDR2 YFSETQ. Germline trimming cut 4 bases from V and 6 bases from J; bases unmatched to any gene: 9. CDR3 sequence reads: CASSRRTGWSEQYF. CDR3 bases: TGCGCCAGCAGCAGACGGACAGGGTGGTCCGAGCAGTACTTC.

Many counts were recorded for this clonotype. This chain links TRBV28 with TRBJ2-7; D is tentatively TRBD1 or TRBD2 (6 bases each). V was clipped by 7 bases and J by 4 bases, with 14 bases between them. Germline V gene data show CDR1 as MDHEN and CDR2 as SYDVKM. This CDR3 region has 13 residues. The CDR3 reads CASTGQGRYEQYF. CDR3 coding DNA: TGTGCCAGCACTGGGCAGGGGAGGTACGAGCAGTACTTC.

This clonotype has at least ten counts. This CDR3 is missing its conserved last phenylalanine or tryptophan, likely due to a read error. The chain is built from TRBV11-1 and TRBJ2-5; TRBD1 agrees at 11 bases. The CDR3 has 15 amino acids. Germline V CDR1 and CDR2: SGHAT, FQDESV (reference sequence). After removal of 6 bases from V and 0 bases from J, the junction contained 3 bases not matched to a gene. The CDR3 DNA reads TGTGCCAGCAGTTCGGACAGGGGGCACCAAGAGACCCAGTACCTC. Translated: CASSSDRGHQETQYL.

Many counts were recorded for this clonotype. The J gene is TRBJ1-1, the V gene TRBV7-9; the D is unclear. Trimming pared 5 bases from V and 1 base from J, leaving 11 bases between. Germline CDR1 is SEHNR and CDR2 is FQNEAQ (reference sequence). The CDR3 runs to 14 residues. CDR3 nucleotide sequence: TGTGCCAGCAGCGTCGTAGGCGCGAACACTGAAGCTTTCTTT. It translates to CASSVVGANTEAFF.

The sample holds a few counts of this clonotype. V usage is TRBV10-3 and J usage is TRBJ2-1; 10 nucleotides line up with TRBD1. CDR1 ENHRY and CDR2 SYGVKD come from the germline V gene. This CDR3 has 13 residues. J lost 5 bases, V lost 8 bases, and 3 bases had no gene match. The CDR3 region is CAIGTGDHNEQFF. The CDR3 DNA reads as TGTGCCATCGGGACAGGGGACCACAATGAGCAGTTCTTC.

This clonotype was detected many times. This chain links TRBV7-8 with TRBJ1-4, with 7 bases fitting TRBD1. The CDR3 is 17 amino acids. V lost 2 bases, J lost 2 bases, and 8 bases stayed unmatched. Germline loops: CDR1 SGHVS, CDR2 FQNEAQ. CDR3 loop: CASSLRQGIDTNEKLFF. CDR3 DNA: TGTGCCAGCAGCTTAAGACAGGGAATAGATACTAATGAAAAACTGTTTTTT.

The sample holds many counts of this clonotype. This rearrangement joins TRBV2 to TRBJ2-7; tentatively, D is TRBD1 (5 bases). The CDR3 consists of 12 residues. Trimming took 6 bases from V and 4 from J, leaving 10 bases between them. Germline V gene sequence: CDR1 SNHLY, CDR2 FYNNEI. The CDR3 DNA is TGTGCCAGCAGCCAGACAGATTACGAGCAGTACTTC. It translates to CASSQTDYEQYF.

This clonotype was counted a few times. V and J are TRBV29-1 and TRBJ2-2; TRBD2 might be the D (5 bases). The CDR3 has 16 amino acids. V dropped 0 bases and J dropped 3 bases, with 14 bases sitting between them. Germline CDR1 SQVTM, CDR2 ANQGSEA. The CDR3 nucleotides are TGCAGCGTTGAAGATTTGAGAGGGCCATACACCGGGGAGCTGTTTTTT. Its translation: CSVEDLRGPYTGELFF.

This clonotype has more than one count but fewer than ten. The chain is built from TRBV4-1 and TRBJ1-2; TRBD1 might be the D (6 bases). This CDR3 is built from 18 residues. Germline values: CDR1 MGHRA, CDR2 YSYEKL. Trimming took 1 base from V and 3 from J, leaving 21 bases between them. The CDR3 DNA is TGCGCCAGCAGCCAAGCATCAAGGGGGGGGCAGGGACACTATGGCTACACCTTC. Amino acid sequence: CASSQASRGGQGHYGYTF.

This clonotype was recorded many times. The chain is built from TRBV2 and TRBJ2-7; D is unresolved. CDR1 and CDR2 (germline): SNHLY, FYNNEI. This CDR3 spans 14 amino acids. V dropped 0 bases and J dropped 3 bases, with 9 bases sitting between them. CDR3: CASSEARHLYEQYF. In DNA form, the CDR3 reads TGTGCCAGCAGTGAAGCACGCCACCTCTACGAGCAGTACTTC.

This clonotype appeared many times. The genes are TRBV29-1 and TRBJ1-1, with a tentative D call TRBD1 (5 bases). The germline V gene encodes CDR1 SQVTM and CDR2 ANQGSEA. The germline V and J ends were trimmed by 4 bases and 1 base, with 10 bases remaining between them. The CDR3 has 13 residues. DNA for the CDR3: TGCAGCGTTGTGGGACGATCGAACACTGAAGCTTTCTTT. This encodes CSVVGRSNTEAFF.

In the case of this clonotype: An end of the junction does not agree with germline; a read error may underlie this. The CDR3 region is CAGSRTGDRDYGYTF. The DNA for the CDR3 is TGTGCCGGCAGCAGAACAGGGGATAGGGACTATGGCTACACCTTC. The chain is built from TRBV6-1 and TRBJ1-2; 7 positions match TRBD1. This CDR3 has 15 residues. The germline V gene has CDR1 MNHNS and CDR2 SASEGT.